This T cell receptor beta chain was identified during a study of identical twins. Study-wide results and limits: For zero-insertion analyses, partial confounding could come from invariant MAIT and iNKT cells.

The V end was cut by 0 bases, the J end by 0 bases, with 16 bases between. Germline CDR1 is MNHEY and CDR2 is SVGAGI. The length of the CDR3 is 18 residues. MiXCR, run by TCRdb on the 5' RACE reads, gives a single entry per CDR3 protein. The profile shows approximately 670,000 distinct CDR3 sequences, around 6.1% of them singletons. Notes on this clonotype: What it binds is not known.

Among all donors, each was a healthy Caucasian. The specimen sequenced was naive T cells sorted from blood. The TCR comes from a man younger than 35 in good health. The chain combines TRBV6-5 with TRBJ2-3, with a weak D call TRBD2 (6 bases). The CDR3 DNA sequence: TGTGCCAGCAGTTACTCGAAGGCAGGAGGGGCTAGCACAGATACGCAGTATTTT. It encodes CASSYSKAGGASTDTQYF.